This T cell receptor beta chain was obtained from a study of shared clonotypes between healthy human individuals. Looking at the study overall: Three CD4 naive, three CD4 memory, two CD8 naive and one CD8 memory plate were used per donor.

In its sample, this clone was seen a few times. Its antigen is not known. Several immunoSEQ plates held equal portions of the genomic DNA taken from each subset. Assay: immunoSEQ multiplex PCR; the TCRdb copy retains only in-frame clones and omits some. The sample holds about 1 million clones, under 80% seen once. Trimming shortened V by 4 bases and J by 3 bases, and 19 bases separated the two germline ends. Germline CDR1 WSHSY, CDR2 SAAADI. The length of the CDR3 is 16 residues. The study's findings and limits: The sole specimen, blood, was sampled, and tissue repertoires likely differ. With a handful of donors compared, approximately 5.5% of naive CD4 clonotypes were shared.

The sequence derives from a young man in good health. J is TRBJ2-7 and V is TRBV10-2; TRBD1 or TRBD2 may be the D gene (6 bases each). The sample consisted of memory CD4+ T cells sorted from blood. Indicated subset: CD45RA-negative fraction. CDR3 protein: CASSGGGRDQGYEQYF. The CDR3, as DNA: TGCGCCAGCAGTGGAGGGGGGCGGGACCAAGGCTACGAGCAGTACTTC.